The next 9 T cell receptor beta chains were all read from a single sample in a study of CD8 T cells in Susac syndrome. With random hexamers, reverse transcription was performed on about 0.5 to 1 ug of RNA. TCRdb re-derived calls from the immunoSEQ multiplex PCR reads in MiXCR, one entry per CDR3 protein. Here the sample spans 170,000 or so distinct CDR3 sequences, roughly 94% being singletons. The sample taken for sequencing was CD4+ T cells from PBMCs. These receptors were taken from a human donor with Susac syndrome.

The rearrangement joins TRBV7-9 to TRBJ2-5, with 7 bases matching TRBD1. In germline, CDR1 is SEHNR, CDR2 FQNEAQ (reference sequence). The length of the CDR3 is 14 residues. The junction had 7 bases not matched to a gene; V was cut back by 4 bases and J by 5 bases. CDR3 sequence: CASSSRQGGETQYF. The CDR3 bases are TGTGCCAGCAGCTCCCGACAGGGTGGGGAGACCCAGTACTTC. The full variable domain, with the rest looked up from reference TRBV7-9 and TRBJ2-5, is DTGVSQNPRHKITKRGQNVTFRCDPISEHNRLYWYRQTLGQGPEFLTYFQNEAQLEKSRLLSDRFSAERPKGSFSTLEIQRTEQGDSAMYLCASSSRQGGETQYFGPGTRLLVL.

The chain combines TRBV20-1 with TRBJ1-5, with 7 bases identical to TRBD1. Germline-derived CDR1 and CDR2 are DFQATT and SNEGSKA (reference sequence). The CDR3 is 15 amino acids. Trimming took 6 bases from V and 0 from J; bases not matched to a gene: 8. CDR3 nucleotides: TGCAGTGCCCCCGACAGGGCGTATAGCAATCAGCCCCAGCATTTT. Translating it yields CSAPDRAYSNQPQHF.

The chain joins TRBV18 to TRBJ2-3; D is unresolved. The CDR3 is 12 residues long. Looked up from germline, CDR1 is KGHSH and CDR2 is LQKENI. V was cut by 6 bases and J by 4 bases, with 8 bases left in between. This chain's CDR3 is CASSRGPDTQYF. The CDR3 DNA reads TGTGCCAGCTCCCGAGGACCAGATACGCAGTATTTT. Together with reference TRBV18 and TRBJ2-3, the CDR3 gives the full variable domain: NAGVMQNPRHLVRRRGQEARLRCSPMKGHSHVYWYRQLPEEGLKFMVYLQKENIIDESGMPKERFSAEFPKEGPSILRIQQVVRGDSAAYFCASSRGPDTQYFGPGTRLTVL.

The chain has TRBV7-2 and TRBJ2-2, with TRBD1 matching over 10 bases. The CDR3 contains 15 residues. With V trimmed by 5 bases and J by 6 bases, 6 bases remained unmatched. Per the germline V gene, CDR1 is SGHTA and CDR2 is FQGNSA. CDR3 sequence reads: CASSPGTGVAGELFF. CDR3 sequence (DNA): TGTGCCAGCAGCCCCGGGACAGGGGTGGCCGGGGAGCTGTTTTTT.

The genes are TRBV4-1 and TRBJ2-5; 15 nucleotides match TRBD2. After removal of 4 bases from V and 5 bases from J, the junction contained 8 bases not matched to a gene. The CDR3 totals 17 residues. Looked up from germline, CDR1 is MGHRA and CDR2 is YSYEKL. This chain's CDR3 is CASSPRTSGGAGETQYF. The CDR3, as DNA: TGCGCCAGCAGCCCACGGACTAGCGGGGGGGCCGGGGAGACCCAGTACTTC.

The gene calls are TRBV10-3 and TRBJ2-1; TRBD2 agrees at 9 bases. Per the germline V gene, CDR1 is ENHRY and CDR2 is SYGVKD. The CDR3 length is 15 residues. With 7 bases clipped from V and 2 bases from J, the junction kept 6 bases outside the gene matches. The CDR3 coding sequence is TGTGCCATCACTCCTGAGCGGGGGGCCTACAATGAGCAGTTCTTC. Its translation is CAITPERGAYNEQFF.

V and J are TRBV2 and TRBJ2-3, with TRBD2 matching over 10 bases. CDR3 length: 14 residues. The germline V gene has CDR1 SNHLY and CDR2 FYNNEI. With 8 bases clipped from V and 3 bases from J, the junction kept 5 bases outside the gene matches. The DNA of the CDR3 is TGTGCCAGCGGAAGAGCGGGAGGGACAGATACGCAGTATTTT. Protein: CASGRAGGTDTQYF.

This chain links TRBV28 with TRBJ1-5, with 7 bases identical to TRBD1. CDR1 and CDR2 from the germline V gene are MDHEN and SYDVKM. The J segment lost 1 base and the V segment lost 10 bases, leaving 10 bases of the junction unmatched. The CDR3 length is 15 residues. The CDR3 sequence: CATNQQGISNQPQHF. The CDR3 DNA reads as TGTGCCACCAACCAACAGGGGATAAGCAATCAGCCCCAGCATTTT. The variable domain in full, with the rest retrieved from reference TRBV28 and TRBJ1-5, is DVKVTQSSRYLVKRTGEKVFLECVQDMDHENMFWYRQDPGLGLRLIYFSYDVKMKEKGDIPEGYSVSREKKERFSLILESASTNQTSMYLCATNQQGISNQPQHFGDGTRLSIL.

J is TRBJ2-1 and V is TRBV20-1; 13 bases map to TRBD2. This CDR3 contains 18 residues. Germline CDR1 DFQATT, CDR2 SNEGSKA (reference sequence). Trimming cost V 7 bases and J 5 bases; bases outside gene matches: 17. The CDR3 DNA is TGCAGTGGGGAACGAATTCGACTAGCGGGAGGTATAAACAATGAGCAGTTCTTC. This translates into CSGERIRLAGGINNEQFF.